The next 6 T cell receptor beta chains were all read from a single sample in a study of beta chain features in type 1 diabetes. Study-level points and caveats: In all four CD4+ subsets, TCRB CDR3 length was significantly, moderately reduced in type 1 diabetes.

Their specific antigens are unknown. The entirety of the isolated RNA underwent reverse transcription, so expressed TCRB transcripts were sequenced. Method: immunoSEQ multiplex PCR; TCRdb's copy keeps in-frame clones and lacks some. The table includes roughly 730,000 clones, around 15% detected once. Input material: naive CD4+ T cells from blood. These receptor sequences come from a man aged 18 to 30 with type 1 diabetes.

The J gene is TRBJ1-1, the V gene TRBV7-2, with D unresolved. This CDR3 comprises 15 residues. CDR1 is SGHTA and CDR2 is FQGNSA in the germline V gene. With 0 bases removed from V and 0 bases from J, the gap between germline ends came to 8 bases. The CDR3 nucleotides are TGTGCCAGCAGCTTAGCGCCGGGGATGAACACTGAAGCTTTCTTT. Its translation is CASSLAPGMNTEAFF.

The sample holds a few counts of this clone. The chain has TRBV7-2 and TRBJ2-7; D unresolved. CDR1 SGHTA and CDR2 FQGNSA come from the germline V gene. The CDR3 loop spans 13 amino acids. Trimming shortened V by 4 bases and J by 6 bases, and 13 bases separated the two germline ends. Here the CDR3 reads CASSSSVGLEQYF. Written as DNA, the CDR3 is TGTGCCAGCAGCTCAAGCGTAGGCCTCGAGCAGTACTTC.

This clone was seen only a few times. The chain uses TRBV2 and TRBJ2-3; 12 bases line up with TRBD2. Per the germline V gene, CDR1 is SNHLY and CDR2 is FYNNEI. After removal of 3 bases from V and 2 bases from J, the junction contained 3 bases not matched to a gene. CDR3 length: 16 amino acids. CDR3 coding DNA: TGTGCCAGCAGTGATGGACTAGCGGGGCTCACAGATACGCAGTATTTT. The encoded protein is CASSDGLAGLTDTQYF.

Concerning this clone: Other DNA sequences of this sample code for an identical CDR3. V gene TRBV2 combines with J gene TRBJ1-2; 8 bases match TRBD1. CDR3 length: 13 residues. J lost 4 bases, V lost 5 bases, and 3 bases had no gene match. Germline V lookup: CDR1 SNHLY, CDR2 FYNNEI. This CDR3 is CASSPTGGYGYTF. In DNA, the CDR3 is TGTGCCAGCAGTCCAACAGGGGGCTATGGCTACACCTTC.

This chain joins TRBV6-5 and TRBJ1-3, with D perhaps TRBD1 (5 bases). The CDR3 contains 15 residues. V lost 0 bases, J lost 1 base, and 7 bases lay in between. Germline CDR1 is MNHEY and CDR2 is SVGAGI. The CDR3 spells CASSYSQGSGNTIYF. The CDR3, as DNA: TGTGCCAGCAGTTACTCGCAGGGTTCTGGAAACACCATATATTTT.

The sample holds a few counts of this clone. The J gene is TRBJ1-2, the V gene TRBV11-2; D is possibly TRBD1 (6 bases). Trimming shortened V by 5 bases and J by 6 bases, and 10 bases separated the two germline ends. There are 12 residues in the CDR3. Per germline, CDR1 SGHAT and CDR2 FQNNGV. In nucleotides, the CDR3 is TGTGCCAGCAGCCCCCACAGGGATGGCTACACCTTC. Protein sequence: CASSPHRDGYTF.